This T cell receptor beta chain emerged from a study of cytomegalovirus exposure and HLA in healthy donors. Despite likely unrecorded immune exposures, the donors were nominally healthy at the time of sampling. Study-wide results and caveats: Presence/absence analyses assumed roughly uniform sequencing depth across donors, which may not hold. Per published reports, the classifier diagnosed cytomegalovirus status with high specificity and sensitivity. CMV antigen specificity of a few CMV-associated chains was confirmed in vitro.

In the PCR, 60 Vbeta and 13 Jbeta primers were used. The repertoire was sequenced with immunoSEQ multiplex PCR; TCRdb's copy has only in-frame clones and lacks some. The sample holds over 150,000 clones, 60% to 85% seen once. The V gene's germline CDR1 is SNHLY and CDR2 FYNNEI. The CDR3 is made up of 12 amino acids. V was clipped by 9 bases and J by 1 base; unmatched bases: 1. Note on this clone: The antigen is undetermined.

This clonotype was obtained from a male donor in good health and CMV-seropositive. The gene calls are TRBV2 and TRBJ2-3; 7 nucleotides agree with TRBD1. The material sequenced was PBMCs. CDR3: CARGTGTDTQYF. The CDR3 bases are TGTGCCAGGGGGACAGGCACAGATACGCAGTATTTT.